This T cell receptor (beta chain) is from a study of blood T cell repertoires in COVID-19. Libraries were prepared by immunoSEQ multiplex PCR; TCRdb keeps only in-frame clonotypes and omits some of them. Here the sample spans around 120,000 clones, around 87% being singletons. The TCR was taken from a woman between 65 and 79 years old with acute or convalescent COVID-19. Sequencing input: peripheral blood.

The CDR3: CASSLGHVLGTEAFF. Written as DNA, the CDR3 is TGTGCCAGCAGCTTAGGACACGTCCTTGGGACTGAAGCTTTCTTT. The V and J genes are TRBV11-1 and TRBJ1-1; D gene unclear. Trimming shortened V by 1 base and J by 5 bases, and 14 bases separated the two germline ends. Germline loops: CDR1 SGHAT, CDR2 FQDESV (reference sequence). The CDR3 sequence is 15 residues long.